These T cell receptor beta chains were read from a single sample in a study of human T cells and chemical hapten exposure. TCRdb redid the calling of the RACE reads with MiXCR, one entry per CDR3 protein. The sample consists of 40,000 or so distinct CDR3 sequences, approximately 9.6% of them appearing once. The sequencing used whole blood, collected in connection with sensitization to the hapten diphenylcyclopropenone (DPC). The receptors originated from a woman younger than 45 with alopecia areata. Some clones in this sample may be carry-over from other donors' samples. Both conserved end residues are part of each CDR3. The D gene is left open where the match is weak. Some rows mark clone size as missing; the rest say once, few, many or name a class of expanded clone.

many	TRBV12-3/TRBV12-4	14	TRBJ2-2	.	CASSRTGQGGELFF	TGTGCCAGCAGTCGTACGGGGCAGGGCGGGGAGCTGTTTTTT
few	TRBV6-2/TRBV6-3	14	TRBJ1-4	.	CASSSGRFNEKLFF	TGTGCCAGCAGTTCCGGAAGGTTTAATGAAAAACTGTTTTTT
many	TRBV28	15	TRBJ2-7	.	CASSLTHIPAYEQYF	TGTGCCAGCAGTTTAACACACATCCCCGCTTACGAGCAGTACTTC
many	TRBV7-2	15	TRBJ1-5	.	CASSPYGGDGQPQHF	TGTGCCAGCAGCCCTTATGGCGGGGATGGGCAGCCCCAGCATTTT
many	TRBV7-8	16	TRBJ2-2	.	CASSLIGAPNTGELFF	TGTGCCAGCAGCTTAATAGGGGCACCTAACACCGGGGAGCTGTTTTTT
many	TRBV3-1	12	TRBJ2-5	.	CASRDVRETQYF	TGTGCCAGCAGAGATGTACGCGAGACCCAGTACTTC
.	TRBV9	14	TRBJ2-1	.	CASGEGRIDNEQFF	TGTGCCAGCGGAGAGGGACGAATCGACAATGAGCAGTTCTTC
.	TRBV12-3/TRBV12-4	15	TRBJ2-3	TRBD2	CASSFASGGLDTQYF	TGTGCCAGCAGTTTTGCTAGCGGGGGGCTAGATACGCAGTATTTT
many	TRBV11-3	13	TRBJ2-3	.	CASSLSANNPQYF	TGTGCCAGCAGCTTATCGGCCAACAATCCGCAGTATTTT
many	TRBV7-2	13	TRBJ2-5	.	CASSRQGQETQYF	TGTGCCAGCAGCCGCCAGGGGCAAGAGACCCAGTACTTC